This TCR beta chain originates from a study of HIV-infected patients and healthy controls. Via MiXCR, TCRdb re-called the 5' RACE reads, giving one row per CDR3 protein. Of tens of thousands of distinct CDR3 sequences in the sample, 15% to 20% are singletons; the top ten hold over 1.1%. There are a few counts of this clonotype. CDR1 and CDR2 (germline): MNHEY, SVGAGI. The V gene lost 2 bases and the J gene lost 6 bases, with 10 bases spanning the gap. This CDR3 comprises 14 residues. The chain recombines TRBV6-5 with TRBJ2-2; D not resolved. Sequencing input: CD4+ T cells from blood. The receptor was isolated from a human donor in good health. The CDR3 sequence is CASSYTKKAGELFF. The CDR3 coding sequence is TGTGCCAGCAGTTACACCAAAAAGGCCGGGGAGCTGTTTTTT.